This is a list of T cell receptor beta chains from one sample in a study of post-analysis software for immune sequencing data. TCRdb re-derived calls from the PCR reads in MiXCR, one entry per CDR3 protein. The sample yields fewer than 600,000 distinct CDR3 sequences, under 55% seen once. Material for sequencing was blood. The origin of the receptors is a girl aged 10 to 17 with multiple sclerosis. CDR3s include the opening cysteine and the closing phenylalanine or tryptophan. A D gene is named only where the DNA matches it firmly. Clone size is stated in some rows and not others, as once, few, many or a class when expanded.

v_gene,j_gene,abundance,d_gene,CDR3nt,CDR3aa
TRBV11-1,TRBJ2-1,.,.,TGTGCCAGCAGCTTACTGGCCAATGAGCAGTTCTTC,CASSLLANEQFF
TRBV10-3,TRBJ2-1,few,.,TGTGCCATCAGTGAGGCCGGGTACAATGAGCAGTTCTTC,CAISEAGYNEQFF
TRBV4-3,TRBJ2-7,few,TRBD2,TGCGCCAGCAGCCAAGAGTGGCCTAGCGGGAGGGGCTCCTACGAGCAGTACTTC,CASSQEWPSGRGSYEQYF
TRBV7-2,TRBJ2-7,many,.,TGTGCCAGCAGTTTAAGGCAGGGACCCTACGAGCAGTACTTC,CASSLRQGPYEQYF
TRBV5-1,TRBJ2-1,few,.,TGCGCCAGCAGCGGCACTAACTACGTTGAGCAGTTCTTC,CASSGTNYVEQFF
TRBV20-1,TRBJ1-2,.,TRBD1,TGCAGTGCTCCCGACAGGGGCCAGGACTATGGCTACACCTTC,CSAPDRGQDYGYTF
TRBV20-1,TRBJ2-3,.,TRBD2,TGCAGTGCTGGGGTTATGGCGGGAGTTAGCACAGATACGCAGTATTTT,CSAGVMAGVSTDTQYF
TRBV12-3/TRBV12-4,TRBJ2-1,few,.,TGTGCCAGTGGGGCTAGAGGCAATGAGCAGTTCTTC,CASGARGNEQFF
TRBV28,TRBJ2-5,.,.,TGTGCCACCAGGGGTGGGGAGACCCAGTACTTC,CATRGGETQYF
TRBV29-1,TRBJ2-3,few,TRBD2,TGCAGCGCCTGGGGGGCTAGCGGGAGAAGAGATACGCAGTATTTT,CSAWGASGRRDTQYF
TRBV20-1,TRBJ2-7,.,.,TGCAGTGCTAGCAGGGGAGTTGACTACGAGCAGTACTTC,CSASRGVDYEQYF
TRBV27,TRBJ2-2,.,.,TGTGCCACGGAACTGGCCACCGGGGAGCTGTTTTTT,CATELATGELFF
TRBV14,TRBJ2-2,.,TRBD1,TGTGCCAGCAGCCGTCTAACAAACAGGGGCCGGCACACCGGGGAGCTGTTTTTT,CASSRLTNRGRHTGELFF
TRBV7-2,TRBJ2-1,few,TRBD1,TGTGCCAGCAGCTTGGGCGGGACAGGGCACAATGAGCAGTTCTTC,CASSLGGTGHNEQFF
TRBV19,TRBJ2-1,.,.,TGTGCCAGTAGTATTCCCCCCTCTCTGAATGAGCAGTTCTTC,CASSIPPSLNEQFF
TRBV10-3,TRBJ1-4,once,.,TGTGCCATCGGTGTGGGGGTCGGGGAAAAACTGTTTTTT,CAIGVGVGEKLFF
TRBV4-2,TRBJ2-1,few,.,TGTGCCAGCAGCCAAGACTGGGGACTTGCCTACAATGAGCAGTTCTTC,CASSQDWGLAYNEQFF
TRBV5-1,TRBJ1-2,.,TRBD1,TGCGCCGGCTCAGGGACAGGGGACTATGGCTACACCTTC,CAGSGTGDYGYTF
TRBV5-8,TRBJ2-7,few,.,TGTGCCAGCAGCTTTCAGGGGAGCGTCGACGAGCAGTACTTC,CASSFQGSVDEQYF
TRBV5-1,TRBJ2-2,few,.,TGCGCCAGCAGCTTGGCCGGGGAGCTGTTTTTT,CASSLAGELFF
TRBV6-5,TRBJ1-1,.,TRBD1,TGTGCCAGCAGCCCCGGGACAGGGGCTACGAACACTGAAGCTTTCTTT,CASSPGTGATNTEAFF
TRBV25-1,TRBJ2-1,.,.,TGTGCCAGCAGTTCCGACAGGTCGAGCTCCTACAATGAGCAGTTCTTC,CASSSDRSSSYNEQFF
TRBV6-6,TRBJ1-2,few,.,TGTGCCAGCAGTCGCCCAGCGAACTATGGCTACACCTTC,CASSRPANYGYTF
TRBV20-1,TRBJ1-1,few,TRBD1,TGCAGTGCTCCGGGACAGATGAACACTGAAGCTTTCTTT,CSAPGQMNTEAFF
TRBV12-3/TRBV12-4,TRBJ2-7,few,.,TGTGCCAGCAGCCCAGGGGGGACACGAACCTACGAGCAGTACTTC,CASSPGGTRTYEQYF
TRBV27,TRBJ1-5,.,.,TGTGCCAGCAGTTTATGGTCCTACGGACGCAATCAGCCCCAGCATTTT,CASSLWSYGRNQPQHF
TRBV20-1,TRBJ2-7,.,.,TGCAGTGTGGCCAGGAAGACCTCCTACGAGCAGTACTTC,CSVARKTSYEQYF
TRBV20-1,TRBJ2-2,.,.,TGCAGTGCTAGAGGCCTAGCTTTCACCGGGGAGCTGTTTTTT,CSARGLAFTGELFF
TRBV20-1,TRBJ1-2,few,.,TGCAGTGCCCCCGCGGACAACTCTAACTATGGCTACACCTTC,CSAPADNSNYGYTF
TRBV28,TRBJ2-1,.,TRBD2,TGTGCCAGCAGTTTATATCCTAGCGGGAGGCCGAGCTCCTACAATGAGCAGTTCTTC,CASSLYPSGRPSSYNEQFF
TRBV6-1,TRBJ2-7,.,TRBD2,TGTGCCAGCAGTGGGCCCGGGACTAGCGGGAGGTACGAGCAGTACTTC,CASSGPGTSGRYEQYF
TRBV5-5,TRBJ1-5,.,TRBD1,TGTGCCAGCAGCTCTGACCGGACAGGGGTGGGCAATCAGCCCCAGCATTTT,CASSSDRTGVGNQPQHF
TRBV29-1,TRBJ1-1,.,.,TGCAGCGTTGGGGGGCTTGAAGCTTTCTTT,CSVGGLEAFF
TRBV7-2,TRBJ2-7,.,TRBD2,TGTGCCAGCAGCAGAGGACTAGTCACCTACGAGCAGTACTTC,CASSRGLVTYEQYF
TRBV20-1,TRBJ2-3,.,TRBD2,TGCAGTGCCAGACCTCCTAGCGGGACCACAGATACGCAGTATTTT,CSARPPSGTTDTQYF
TRBV20-1,TRBJ2-7,.,TRBD2,TGCAGTGCTAGTAGGGGGACTAGCGGGAGGATAAATGAGCAGTACTTC,CSASRGTSGRINEQYF
TRBV25-1,TRBJ2-1,few,TRBD2,TGTGCCAGCAGTGAGATACCTAGCGGGAGAGCCAATGAGCAGTTCTTC,CASSEIPSGRANEQFF
TRBV7-3,TRBJ2-7,.,.,TGTGCCAGCAGCTCTCTCGAATTCGGACGTCCAAGCTACGAGCAGTACTTC,CASSSLEFGRPSYEQYF
TRBV27,TRBJ2-3,few,.,TGTGCCAGCCGGAGAGGAGGCCCTGAGGATACGCAGTATTTT,CASRRGGPEDTQYF
TRBV9,TRBJ2-5,few,TRBD2,TGTGCCAGCGGAGGGGAACTAGCGAGGGAGACCCAGTACTTC,CASGGELARETQYF
TRBV15,TRBJ2-6,.,.,TGTGCCACCAGCAGAGATATACACTCTGGGGCCAACGTCCTGACTTTC,CATSRDIHSGANVLTF
TRBV20-1,TRBJ2-7,many,.,TGCAGTGTTATTTCCGTAAACACCTACGAGCAGTACTTC,CSVISVNTYEQYF
TRBV20-1,TRBJ2-7,.,TRBD2,TGCAGTGCTAGTAGACAGGGAGCCAGCGGGAGGAATGAGCAGTACTTC,CSASRQGASGRNEQYF